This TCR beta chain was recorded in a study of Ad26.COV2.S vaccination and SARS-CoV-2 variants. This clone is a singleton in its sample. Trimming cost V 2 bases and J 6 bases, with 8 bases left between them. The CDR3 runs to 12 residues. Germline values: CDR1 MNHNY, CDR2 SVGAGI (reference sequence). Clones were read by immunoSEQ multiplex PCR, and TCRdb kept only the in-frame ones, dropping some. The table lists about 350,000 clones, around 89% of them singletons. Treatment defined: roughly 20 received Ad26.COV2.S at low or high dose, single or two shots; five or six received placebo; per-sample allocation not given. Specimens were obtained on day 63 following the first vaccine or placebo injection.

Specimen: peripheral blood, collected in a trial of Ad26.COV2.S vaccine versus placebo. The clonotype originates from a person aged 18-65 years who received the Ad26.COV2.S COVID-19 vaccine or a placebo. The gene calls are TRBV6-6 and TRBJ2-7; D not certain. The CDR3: CASSYPRAEQYF. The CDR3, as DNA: TGTGCCAGCAGTTACCCCCGGGCCGAGCAGTACTTC.